Described below is a single T cell receptor (beta chain) sequence and its context. Its binding antigen is unknown. No base-level quality is on record; no much larger clone is a single base apart. For deep sequencing, PBMC libraries mostly used around 0.45 ug of input genomic DNA, with six replicates for each sample. TCRbeta libraries were prepared with the immunoSEQ hsTCRbeta kit according to the manufacturer's instructions. The finished libraries were brought together in one pool at approximately 3 nM, which was then read using an Illumina NovaSeq 6000 S4 flow cell. In the source study's methods: The immunoSEQ Analyzer handled quality control and preprocessing of the raw data. The analysis was restricted to productive rearrangements, with each unique CDR3 amino acid sequence defining a clonotype. Repertoire clonality was estimated as the Gini-Simpson index, which was calculated using the R package tcR. Gini indices were compared with Student's t test, and associations with tumor size change were assessed by Pearson correlation. TCRdb took over this immuneACCESS table, retaining in-frame rearrangements with V and J assigned. Such tables are incomplete; in checked studies, under half of the missing clones stem from an unresolved V gene, and the remainder is unexplained. The V and J calls and the clone size are those of that table, but D and trimming were determined from the DNA. The sample includes 30,000 to 35,000 clones, with roughly 89% observed a single time. The top ten hold about 3.7% of the sample.

This entry is derived from a study of neoadjuvant anti-PD-1 for oral cavity cancer (dated by TCRdb to 2020 to 2022). General notes on the study: Before curative-intent surgical resection, most patients were given three to four biweekly doses of nivolumab at 3 mg/kg. A roughly 30% response rate was observed in the parent correlative cohort, in which eleven to twelve patients were included. A fourth nivolumab dose was given around day 43 to patients without progression, and definitive surgical resection was performed in those patients on days 50-56. Under RECIST 1.1, patients with complete response, partial response or stable disease were classed as responders, and patients with progression were classed as non-responders. Overall results and qualifications from the work: After neoadjuvant nivolumab, significantly higher T cell clonality (Gini index) was found within PBMCs in non-responders than in responders. Only a few patients per response group were included in the TCR analyses, and the authors called for validation in larger cohorts. Higher pretreatment blood Treg/Th17 ratios correlated with both higher pretreatment blood TCRbeta clonality and lower post-treatment tumor TCRbeta clonality.

The CDR3 has 15 amino acids, counting the end cysteine and phenylalanine. Of the read, only the CDR3 DNA is kept; its 45 bases are in frame from base 1. For this chain, trimming is 4 bases at the V end and 4 bases at the J end, and the number of junction bases without a gene match is 9. CDR1 SGHTS and CDR2 YDEGEE were looked up in the germline V gene. The time point label for this specimen denotes: before neoadjuvant nivolumab. None of the patients had received prior systemic or radiation treatment, and all were newly diagnosed with stage II-IVA oral cavity squamous cell carcinoma. The cohort consisted of patients with HPV-negative, locally advanced oral cavity squamous cell carcinoma. No culture maintenance or expansion was done, as the peripheral blood mononuclear cells went straight to analysis. Samples came from a longitudinal correlative study of a single-arm phase II trial of neoadjuvant nivolumab in oral cavity squamous cell carcinoma. Genomic DNA-based TCRbeta sequencing was performed on subject-matched pre- and post-treatment PBMCs and tumors from three responders and three non-responders. Peripheral blood mononuclear cells were collected before nivolumab treatment and were collected again after treatment, at the time of surgery. The Maxwell RSC DNA from Cells kit was used to isolate genomic DNA from PBMCs.

Here the chain combines TRBV5-8 and TRBJ1-2, and 8 bases in between align with TRBD1. This receptor was identified in a person aged 40 to 85 with oral cavity squamous cell carcinoma. The starting material was PBMCs, obtained before nivolumab (anti-PD-1) treatment. The CDR3 protein sequence reads: CASSLPDREAYGYTF. The DNA sequence reads TGTGCCAGCAGCCTACCGGACAGGGAGGCCTATGGCTACACCTTC.